This TCR beta chain is from a study of T cells in Graves' hyperthyroidism and ophthalmopathy. Researchers barred patients who had uncontrolled infection, other autoimmune disease, pregnancy or lactation. There are 15 residues in the CDR3. Losses at the gene ends were 4 bases for V and 4 bases for J; bases not matched to a gene: 5. Germline lookup yields CDR1 LGHDT and CDR2 YNNKEL (reference sequence). What was amplified from RNA transcripts were TCR beta CDR3 regions. The HTBI primer set served for first-round RT-PCR of the TCR CDR3. A single record per CDR3 protein comes from TCRdb applying MiXCR to the multiplex PCR reads. The data contain about 360,000 distinct CDR3 sequences, 13% of them singletons.

The clonotype comes from a woman under 30 with Graves' hyperthyroidism. Source material: blood. This chain links TRBV3-1 with TRBJ2-2, with TRBD2 matching 8 bases. The chain's CDR3 is CASSPGGGFTGELFF. DNA for the CDR3: TGTGCCAGCAGCCCCGGGGGGGGGTTCACCGGGGAGCTGTTTTTT.